Listed below are T cell receptor beta chains from one sample, sequenced in a study of blood T cell repertoires in COVID-19. Produced via immunoSEQ multiplex PCR; TCRdb's table is partial and in-frame only. The sample contains about 95,000 clones, around 90% of which appear only once. The sample was peripheral blood. Receptors were obtained from a woman in her 70s with acute or convalescent COVID-19. The CDR3 runs from the conserved cysteine through the conserved F or W. A D gene is named only where the DNA matches it firmly. Some rows have no size entry. The others give once, few or many, or a class for an expanded clone.

J: TRBJ1-6
V: TRBV19
D: .
size: .
DNA: TGTGCCAGTACCCAGGTCGGAGGACTATCACCCCTCCACTTT
CDR3: CASTQVGGLSPLHF

J: TRBJ1-4
V: TRBV11-2
D: TRBD1
size: .
DNA: TGTGCCAGCAGCTCGTGGGACAGGGGGAATGAAAAACTGTTTTTT
CDR3: CASSSWDRGNEKLFF

J: TRBJ2-1
V: TRBV20-1
D: TRBD2
size: .
DNA: TGCAGTGCTAGTTACGGCGGGGGGCACAATGAGCAGTTCTTC
CDR3: CSASYGGGHNEQFF

J: TRBJ2-1
V: TRBV5-1
D: TRBD1
size: .
DNA: TGCGCCAGCAGCTTGGAGACAGGGGGCGTCAATGAGCAGTTCTTC
CDR3: CASSLETGGVNEQFF

J: TRBJ2-3
V: TRBV6-5
D: .
size: .
DNA: TGTGCCAGCAGTAAGGGGGATACGCAGTATTTT
CDR3: CASSKGDTQYF

J: TRBJ2-3
V: TRBV5-4
D: .
size: .
DNA: TGTGCCAGCAGCTTGGGTGGGGAGGTGACGCAGTATTTT
CDR3: CASSLGGEVTQYF

J: TRBJ1-3
V: TRBV11-3
D: .
size: .
DNA: TGTGCCAGCAGTCAAACAGGGACCTCTGGAAACACCATATATTTT
CDR3: CASSQTGTSGNTIYF

J: TRBJ2-5
V: TRBV5-5
D: TRBD2
size: .
DNA: TGTGCCAGCAGCTCGCCGGGGGGGACTAGCCGCCAAGAGACCCAGTACTTC
CDR3: CASSSPGGTSRQETQYF

J: TRBJ1-1
V: TRBV27
D: TRBD1
size: .
DNA: TGTGCCAGCAGTTCCGACAGGGATACTGAAGCTTTCTTT
CDR3: CASSSDRDTEAFF

J: TRBJ2-1
V: TRBV7-7
D: .
size: .
DNA: TGTGCTAGCAGCCGGGGTGAGGTCTACAATGAGCAGTTCTTC
CDR3: CASSRGEVYNEQFF

J: TRBJ2-3
V: TRBV6-1
D: TRBD2
size: .
DNA: TGTGCCAGCAGTGAACTAGCGGGAGGGCCAGATACGCAGTATTTT
CDR3: CASSELAGGPDTQYF

J: TRBJ2-7
V: TRBV3-1/TRBV3-2
D: .
size: few
DNA: TGTGCCAGCAGCCAAGGGTTCGGACACTACGAGCAGTACTTC
CDR3: CASSQGFGHYEQYF

J: TRBJ1-2
V: TRBV19
D: .
size: .
DNA: TGTGCCAGTAGTATAGACGCCGGGAGGAACAGGCATCGCGGCTACACCTTC
CDR3: CASSIDAGRNRHRGYTF

J: TRBJ1-5
V: TRBV12-3/TRBV12-4
D: .
size: .
DNA: TGTGCCAGCACAAACAGGGTAGACCAGCCCCAGCATTTT
CDR3: CASTNRVDQPQHF

J: TRBJ1-6
V: TRBV27
D: TRBD1
size: .
DNA: TGTGCCAGCAGTTTCTACGGACAGGGAAATTCACCCCTCCACTTT
CDR3: CASSFYGQGNSPLHF

J: TRBJ2-6
V: TRBV19
D: .
size: once
DNA: TGTGCCAGTACGTATTCCCCTGGGGCCAACGTCCTGACTTTC
CDR3: CASTYSPGANVLTF

J: TRBJ2-2
V: TRBV5-1
D: TRBD2
size: few
DNA: TGCGCCAGCAGCGACAAGCGGGAGGGTAACACCGGGGAGCTGTTTTTT
CDR3: CASSDKREGNTGELFF

J: TRBJ2-6
V: TRBV28
D: TRBD1
size: .
DNA: TGTGCCAGCAGTGCCTCTACGCTCGGGACAGGGCGGTCCAACGTCCTGACTTTC
CDR3: CASSASTLGTGRSNVLTF

J: TRBJ2-2
V: TRBV3-1/TRBV3-2
D: TRBD2
size: .
DNA: TGTGCCAGCAGCCAAGGGACTAGAAAGACCGGGGAGCTGTTTTTT
CDR3: CASSQGTRKTGELFF

J: TRBJ1-5
V: TRBV27
D: .
size: .
DNA: TGTGCCAGCAGAAGGACAGACAATCAGCCCCAGCATTTT
CDR3: CASRRTDNQPQHF

J: TRBJ1-1
V: TRBV7-6
D: .
size: .
DNA: TGTGCCAGCAGCTTAGCCCACAGGGCAATTACTGAAGCTTTCTTT
CDR3: CASSLAHRAITEAFF

J: TRBJ1-4
V: TRBV6-1
D: .
size: .
DNA: TGTGCCAGCAGTGAAGATCTTTATCCCTTAAATGAAAAACTGTTTTTT
CDR3: CASSEDLYPLNEKLFF

J: TRBJ2-2
V: TRBV19
D: .
size: .
DNA: TGTGCCAGTAGTGTTACAGTAACCGGGGAGCTGTTTTTT
CDR3: CASSVTVTGELFF

J: TRBJ1-2
V: TRBV19
D: .
size: .
DNA: TGTGCCAGTAGTACCCCGGGAGCTAACTATGGCTACACCTTC
CDR3: CASSTPGANYGYTF

J: TRBJ1-6
V: TRBV10-2
D: .
size: .
DNA: TGCGCCAGCAGCTCGGACCAGGGTAATTCACCCCTCCACTTT
CDR3: CASSSDQGNSPLHF

J: TRBJ1-2
V: TRBV2
D: .
size: .
DNA: TGTGCCAGCAGTGAAGCGTCGGGGGGTTATGGCTACACCTTC
CDR3: CASSEASGGYGYTF

J: TRBJ2-1
V: TRBV7-8
D: .
size: .
DNA: TGTGCCAGCAGTTGGGGGGGGCAGACCTACAATGAGCAGTTCTTC
CDR3: CASSWGGQTYNEQFF

J: TRBJ2-1
V: TRBV27
D: TRBD2
size: .
DNA: TGTGCCAGCAGACGCATCGCGGGAGCTCCTGGTGAGCAGTTCTTC
CDR3: CASRRIAGAPGEQFF

J: TRBJ2-3
V: TRBV5-1
D: TRBD2
size: .
DNA: TGCGCCAGCAGCTTGGAGCGGGACACAGATACGCAGTATTTT
CDR3: CASSLERDTDTQYF

J: TRBJ2-1
V: TRBV5-1
D: TRBD1
size: .
DNA: TGCGCCAGCAGCTTGGATGCTCCAGGGGGCAATGAGCAGTTCTTC
CDR3: CASSLDAPGGNEQFF

J: TRBJ2-2
V: TRBV4-1
D: TRBD2
size: .
DNA: TGCGCCAGCAGCCGGGGACTAGCGGGGGGCTCGAACACCGGGGAGCTGTTTTTT
CDR3: CASSRGLAGGSNTGELFF

J: TRBJ2-2
V: TRBV19
D: .
size: .
DNA: TGTGCCAGTAGTATACTCTCAGGGAATGGGAACACCGGGGAGCTGTTTTTT
CDR3: CASSILSGNGNTGELFF

J: TRBJ2-1
V: TRBV6-4
D: .
size: .
DNA: TGTGCCAGCAGTGTGGGCGGGCACAATGAGCAGTTCTTC
CDR3: CASSVGGHNEQFF

J: TRBJ1-3
V: TRBV29-1
D: .
size: .
DNA: TGCAGCGTTGGGGGCGACTCTGGAAACACCATATATTTT
CDR3: CSVGGDSGNTIYF

J: TRBJ2-5
V: TRBV5-1
D: .
size: .
DNA: TGCGCCAGCAGCACCCGGGAGAGGAAAGAGACCCAGTACTTC
CDR3: CASSTRERKETQYF

J: TRBJ1-2
V: TRBV19
D: .
size: .
DNA: TGTGCCAGCGCACCGACAGACGATTATAAGGGCTACACCTTC
CDR3: CASAPTDDYKGYTF